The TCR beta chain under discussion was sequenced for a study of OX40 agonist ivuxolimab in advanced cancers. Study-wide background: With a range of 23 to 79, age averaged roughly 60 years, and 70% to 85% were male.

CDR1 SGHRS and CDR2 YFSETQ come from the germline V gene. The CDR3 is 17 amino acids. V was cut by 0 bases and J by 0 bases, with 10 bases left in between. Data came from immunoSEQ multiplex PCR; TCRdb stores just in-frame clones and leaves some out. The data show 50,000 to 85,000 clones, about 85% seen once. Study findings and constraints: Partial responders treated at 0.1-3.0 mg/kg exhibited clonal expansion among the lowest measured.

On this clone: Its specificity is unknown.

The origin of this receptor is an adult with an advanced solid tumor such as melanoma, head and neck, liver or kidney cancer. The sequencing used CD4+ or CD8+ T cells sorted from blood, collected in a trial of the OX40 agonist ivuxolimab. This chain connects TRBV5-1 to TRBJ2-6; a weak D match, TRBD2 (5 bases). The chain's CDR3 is CASSLASSLSGANVLTF. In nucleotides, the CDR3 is TGCGCCAGCAGCTTGGCCTCTAGCCTCTCTGGGGCCAACGTCCTGACTTTC.